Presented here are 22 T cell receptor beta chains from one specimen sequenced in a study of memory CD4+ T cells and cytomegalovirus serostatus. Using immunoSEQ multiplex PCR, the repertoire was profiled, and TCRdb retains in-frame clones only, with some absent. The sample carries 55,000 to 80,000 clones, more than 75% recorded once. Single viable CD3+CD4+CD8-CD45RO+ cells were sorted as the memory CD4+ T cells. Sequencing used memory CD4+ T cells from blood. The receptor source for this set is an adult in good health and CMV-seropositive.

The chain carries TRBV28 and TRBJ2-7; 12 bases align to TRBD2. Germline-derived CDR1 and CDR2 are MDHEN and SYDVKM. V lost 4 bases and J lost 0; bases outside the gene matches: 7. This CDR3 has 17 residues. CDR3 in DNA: TGTGCCAGCAGTTCCCCAGGACTAGCGGGGAACTCCTACGAGCAGTACTTC. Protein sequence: CASSSPGLAGNSYEQYF.

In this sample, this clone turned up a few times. CDR3 in amino acids: CASSPGHRVGNTIYF. Written as DNA, the CDR3 is TGTGCCAGTAGCCCTGGACACCGAGTCGGAAACACCATATATTTT. The genes are TRBV19 and TRBJ1-3; D perhaps matches TRBD1 (5 bases). CDR1 and CDR2 from the germline V gene are LNHDA and SQIVND (reference sequence). The CDR3 loop spans 15 amino acids. The ends were cut back, 6 bases at V and 4 bases at J, with 16 bases in the middle.

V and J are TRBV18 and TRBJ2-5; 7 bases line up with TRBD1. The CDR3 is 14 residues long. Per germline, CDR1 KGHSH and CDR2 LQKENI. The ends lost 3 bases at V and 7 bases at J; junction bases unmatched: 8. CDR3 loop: CASSPPGQAGTQYF. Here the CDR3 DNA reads TGTGCCAGCTCACCCCCCGGACAGGCGGGGACCCAGTACTTC.

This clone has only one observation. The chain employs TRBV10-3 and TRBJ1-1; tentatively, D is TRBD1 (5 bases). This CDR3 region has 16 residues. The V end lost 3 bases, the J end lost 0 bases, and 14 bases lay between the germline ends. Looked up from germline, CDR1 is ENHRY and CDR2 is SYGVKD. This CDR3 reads CAISEWGRHMNTEAFF. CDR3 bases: TGTGCCATCAGTGAATGGGGACGGCACATGAACACTGAAGCTTTCTTT.

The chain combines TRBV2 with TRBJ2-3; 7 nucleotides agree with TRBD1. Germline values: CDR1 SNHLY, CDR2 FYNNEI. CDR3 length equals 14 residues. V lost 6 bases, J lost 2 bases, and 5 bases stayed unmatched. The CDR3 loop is CASRMTGPTDTQYF. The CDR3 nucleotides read TGTGCCAGCAGGATGACAGGGCCCACAGATACGCAGTATTTT.

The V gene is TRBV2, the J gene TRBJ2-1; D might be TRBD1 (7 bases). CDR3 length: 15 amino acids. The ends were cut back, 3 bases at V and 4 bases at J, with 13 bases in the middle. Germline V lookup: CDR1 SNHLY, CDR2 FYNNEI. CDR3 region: CASSDARGQYNEQFF. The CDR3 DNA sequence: TGTGCCAGCAGTGATGCGCGGGGACAGTACAATGAGCAGTTCTTC.

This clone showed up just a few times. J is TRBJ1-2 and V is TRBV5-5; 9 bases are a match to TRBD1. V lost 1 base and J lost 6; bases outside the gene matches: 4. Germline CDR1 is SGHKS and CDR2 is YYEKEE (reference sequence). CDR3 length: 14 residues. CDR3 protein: CASSLSDRGNGYTF. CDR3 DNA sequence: TGTGCCAGCAGCTTGTCGGACAGGGGAAATGGCTACACCTTC.

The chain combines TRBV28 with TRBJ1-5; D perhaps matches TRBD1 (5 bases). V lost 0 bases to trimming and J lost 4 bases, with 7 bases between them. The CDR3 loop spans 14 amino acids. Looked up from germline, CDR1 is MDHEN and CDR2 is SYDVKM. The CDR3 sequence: CASSLWQGNQPQHF. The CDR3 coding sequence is TGTGCCAGCAGTTTATGGCAGGGAAATCAGCCCCAGCATTTT.

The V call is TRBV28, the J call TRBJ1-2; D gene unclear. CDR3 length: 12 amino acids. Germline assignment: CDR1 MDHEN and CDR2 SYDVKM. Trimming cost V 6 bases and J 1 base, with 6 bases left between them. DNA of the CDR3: TGTGCCAGCAGGACGGTTAACTATGGCTACACCTTC. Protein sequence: CASRTVNYGYTF.

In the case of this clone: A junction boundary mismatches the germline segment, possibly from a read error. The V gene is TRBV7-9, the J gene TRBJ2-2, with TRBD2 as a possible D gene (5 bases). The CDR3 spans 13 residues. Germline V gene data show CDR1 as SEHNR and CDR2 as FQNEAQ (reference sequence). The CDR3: CASSLEGTGELFF. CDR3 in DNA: TGTGCTAGCAGCTTAGAGGGTACCGGGGAGCTGTTTTTT.

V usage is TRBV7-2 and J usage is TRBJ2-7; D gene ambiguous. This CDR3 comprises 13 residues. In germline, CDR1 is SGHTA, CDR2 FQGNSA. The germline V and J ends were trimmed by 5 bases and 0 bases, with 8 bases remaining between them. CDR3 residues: CASSPHASYEQYF. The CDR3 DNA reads TGTGCCAGCAGCCCCCACGCCTCCTACGAGCAGTACTTC. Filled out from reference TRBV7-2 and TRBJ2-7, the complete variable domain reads GAGVSQSPSNKVTEKGKDVELRCDPISGHTALYWYRQSLGQGLEFLIYFQGNSAPDKSGLPSDRFSAERTGGSVSTLTIQRTQQEDSAVYLCASSPHASYEQYFGPGTRLTVT.

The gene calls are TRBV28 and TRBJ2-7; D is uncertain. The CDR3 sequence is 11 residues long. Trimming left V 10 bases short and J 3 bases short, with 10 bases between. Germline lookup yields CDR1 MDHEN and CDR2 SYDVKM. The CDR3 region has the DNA TGTGCCACCTCGTCCAGCTACGAGCAGTACTTC. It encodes CATSSSYEQYF.

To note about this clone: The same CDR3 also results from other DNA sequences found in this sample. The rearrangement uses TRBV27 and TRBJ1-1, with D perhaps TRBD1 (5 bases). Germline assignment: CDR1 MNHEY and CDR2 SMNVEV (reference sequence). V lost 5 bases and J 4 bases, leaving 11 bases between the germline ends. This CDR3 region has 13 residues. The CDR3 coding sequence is TGTGCCAGCAGTATTCAGGGAGGCACTGAAGCTTTCTTT. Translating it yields CASSIQGGTEAFF.

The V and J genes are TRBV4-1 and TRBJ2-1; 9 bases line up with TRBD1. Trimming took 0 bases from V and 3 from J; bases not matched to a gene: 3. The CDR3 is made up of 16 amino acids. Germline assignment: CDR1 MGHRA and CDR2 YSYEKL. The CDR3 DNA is TGCGCCAGCAGCCAAGAAGAGACAGGGGGCTACAATGAGCAGTTCTTC. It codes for CASSQEETGGYNEQFF.

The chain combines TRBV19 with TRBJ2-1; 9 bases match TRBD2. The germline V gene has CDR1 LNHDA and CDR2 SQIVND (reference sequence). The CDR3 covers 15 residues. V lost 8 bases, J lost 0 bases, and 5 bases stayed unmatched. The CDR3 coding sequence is TGTGCCAGTCCCAGCGGGGGGAGCTCCTACAATGAGCAGTTCTTC. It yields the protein CASPSGGSSYNEQFF.

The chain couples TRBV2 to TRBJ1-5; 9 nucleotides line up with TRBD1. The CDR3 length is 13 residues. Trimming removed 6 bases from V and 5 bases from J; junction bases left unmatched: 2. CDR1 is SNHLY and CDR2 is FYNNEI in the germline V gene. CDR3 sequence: CASRGTGYQPQHF. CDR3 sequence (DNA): TGTGCCAGCAGGGGGACAGGGTATCAGCCCCAGCATTTT. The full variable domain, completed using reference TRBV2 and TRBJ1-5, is EPEVTQTPSHQVTQMGQEVILRCVPISNHLYFYWYRQILGQKVEFLVSFYNNEISEKSEIFDDQFSVERPDGSNFTLKIRSTKLEDSAMYFCASRGTGYQPQHFGDGTRLSIL.

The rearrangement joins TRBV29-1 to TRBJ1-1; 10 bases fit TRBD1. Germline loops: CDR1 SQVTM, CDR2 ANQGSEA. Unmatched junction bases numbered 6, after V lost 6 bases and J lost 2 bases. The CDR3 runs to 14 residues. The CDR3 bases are TGCAGCGTCCAGACAGGGGGCGCAAACACTGAAGCTTTCTTT. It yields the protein CSVQTGGANTEAFF.

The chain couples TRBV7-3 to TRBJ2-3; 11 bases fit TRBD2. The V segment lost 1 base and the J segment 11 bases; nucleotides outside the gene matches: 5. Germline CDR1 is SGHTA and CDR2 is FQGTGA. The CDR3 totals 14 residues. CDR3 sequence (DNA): TGTGCCAGCAGCTTAAACCCGGGACTAGCGGAGCAGTATTTT. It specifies CASSLNPGLAEQYF.

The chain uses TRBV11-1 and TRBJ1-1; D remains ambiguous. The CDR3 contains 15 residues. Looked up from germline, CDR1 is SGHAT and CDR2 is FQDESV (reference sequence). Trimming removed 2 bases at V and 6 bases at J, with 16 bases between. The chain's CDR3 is CASSLSGSAFSEAFF. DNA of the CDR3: TGTGCCAGCAGCTTAAGCGGGTCGGCATTCTCTGAAGCTTTCTTT. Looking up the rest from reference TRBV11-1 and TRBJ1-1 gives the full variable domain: EAEVAQSPRYKITEKSQAVAFWCDPISGHATLYWYRQILGQGPELLVQFQDESVVDDSQLPKDRFSAERLKGVDSTLKIQPAELGDSAMYLCASSLSGSAFSEAFFGQGTRLTVV.

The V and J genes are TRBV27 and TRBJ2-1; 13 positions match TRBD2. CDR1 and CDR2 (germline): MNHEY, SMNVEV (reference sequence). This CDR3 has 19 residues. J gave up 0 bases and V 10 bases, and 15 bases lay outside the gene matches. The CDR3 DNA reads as TGTGCCAACGATAGGACCGGGACTAGCGGGACAAGCTCCTACAATGAGCAGTTCTTC. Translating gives CANDRTGTSGTSSYNEQFF.

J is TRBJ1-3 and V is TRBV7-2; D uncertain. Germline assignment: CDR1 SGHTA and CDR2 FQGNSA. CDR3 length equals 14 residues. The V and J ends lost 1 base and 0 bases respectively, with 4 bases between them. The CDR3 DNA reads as TGTGCCAGCAGCTTAGACACCTCTGGAAACACCATATATTTT. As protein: CASSLDTSGNTIYF.

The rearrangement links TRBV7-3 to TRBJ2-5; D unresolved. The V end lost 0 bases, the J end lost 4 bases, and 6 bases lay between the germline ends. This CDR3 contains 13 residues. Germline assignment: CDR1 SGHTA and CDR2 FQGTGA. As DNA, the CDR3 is TGTGCCAGCAGCTTAACGTTTAGAGAGACCCAGTACTTC. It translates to CASSLTFRETQYF. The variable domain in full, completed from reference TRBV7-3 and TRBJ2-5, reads GAGVSQTPSNKVTEKGKYVELRCDPISGHTALYWYRQSLGQGPEFLIYFQGTGAADDSGLPNDRFFAVRPEGSVSTLKIQRTERGDSAVYLCASSLTFRETQYFGPGTRLLVL.